Listed here are 3 T cell receptor beta chains from one sample, sequenced in a study of blood T cell repertoires in COVID-19. Clones were sequenced by immunoSEQ multiplex PCR, and TCRdb holds only the in-frame ones, with some missing. The data show some 59,000 clones, with 80% to 85% seen just once and approximately 20% held by the top ten. The sample consisted of peripheral blood. These receptors came from a man aged 25 to 40 with COVID-19, enrolled during active disease.

A few counts support this clone. The chain joins TRBV10-3 to TRBJ2-3, with D perhaps TRBD2 (5 bases). Deletions cut 3 bases from V and 4 bases from J, with 11 bases between. The CDR3 totals 14 residues. Looked up from germline, CDR1 is ENHRY and CDR2 is SYGVKD. CDR3 coding DNA: TGTGCCATCAGTGACTCCGCGAGGGCAGATACGCAGTATTTT. Translation: CAISDSARADTQYF.

This sequence joins TRBV30 and TRBJ2-7, with 8 bases that match TRBD2. V gave up 0 bases and J gave up 0 bases; unmatched junction bases: 13. This CDR3 is built from 18 residues. Germline V CDR1 and CDR2: GTSNPN, SVGIG (reference sequence). CDR3 residues: CAWSVRVKGLGVSYEQYF. The CDR3 nucleotides are TGTGCCTGGAGTGTAAGGGTAAAGGGACTAGGGGTCTCCTACGAGCAGTACTTC.

V and J are TRBV14 and TRBJ2-7; TRBD2 might be the D (5 bases). Germline V gene data show CDR1 as SGHDN and CDR2 as FVKESK. This CDR3 comprises 13 residues. Trimming shortened V by 4 bases and J by 3 bases, and 10 bases separated the two germline ends. This chain's CDR3 is CASSPPAGYEQYF. For the CDR3, the DNA is TGTGCCAGCAGCCCTCCTGCGGGCTACGAGCAGTACTTC.